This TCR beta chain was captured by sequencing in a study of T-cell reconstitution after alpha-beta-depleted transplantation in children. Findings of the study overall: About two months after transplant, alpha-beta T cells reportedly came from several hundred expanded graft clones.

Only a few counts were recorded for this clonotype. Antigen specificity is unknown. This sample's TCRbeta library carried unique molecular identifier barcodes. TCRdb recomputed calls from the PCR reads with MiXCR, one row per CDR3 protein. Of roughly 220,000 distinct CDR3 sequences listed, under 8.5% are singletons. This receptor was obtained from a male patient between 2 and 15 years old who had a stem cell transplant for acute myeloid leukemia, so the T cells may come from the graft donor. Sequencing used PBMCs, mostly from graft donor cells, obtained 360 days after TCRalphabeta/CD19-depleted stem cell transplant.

The CDR3 DNA follows: TGTGCCAGCAGTCGGGGGGGCAGGGATACGCAGTATTTT. This encodes CASSRGGRDTQYF. This sequence joins TRBV12-3 or TRBV12-4 and TRBJ2-3; 8 bases fit TRBD2. Trimming at V came to 5 bases and at J to 6 bases, leaving 4 bases not matched to a gene. CDR3 length: 13 amino acids.